One and the same sample provided the 2 T cell receptor beta chains below, sequenced in a study of response to subunit inactivated influenza vaccine. From the RT-PCR reads, TCRdb called clonotypes with MiXCR, one entry per CDR3 protein. Among more than 700,000 distinct CDR3 sequences listed, around 21% were seen once. This material consisted of PBMCs from blood, taken roughly 5 days after vaccination. These receptors all stem from a middle-aged man who received an inactivated influenza vaccine.

V gene TRBV30 combines with J gene TRBJ2-1; perhaps TRBD1 as D (5 bases). This CDR3 spans 14 amino acids. V lost 8 bases, J lost 0 bases, and 14 bases lay in between. Germline V lookup: CDR1 GTSNPN, CDR2 SVGIG (reference sequence). DNA of the CDR3: TGTGCCAGGACACAGGTCAGCTCCTACAATGAGCAGTTCTTC. Encoded protein: CARTQVSSYNEQFF.

This clonotype occurred a few times. The chain couples TRBV3-1 to TRBJ2-1, with D perhaps matching TRBD2 (6 bases). V was shortened by 2 bases and J by 7 bases, with 21 bases between the two germline ends. The CDR3 runs to 17 residues. Per the germline V gene, CDR1 is LGHDT and CDR2 is YNNKEL (reference sequence). CDR3 sequence reads: CASSQTLARGGWNEQFF. DNA of the CDR3: TGTGCCAGCAGCCAAACCCTCGCTCGGGGAGGTTGGAATGAGCAGTTCTTC.